The present entry profiles one T cell receptor beta chain with its context. The target antigen is unknown. This CDR3 contains 14 residues. Germline V gives CDR1 SEHNR, CDR2 FQNEAQ (reference sequence). Trimming took off 6 bases at V and 2 bases at J, with 11 bases between the two ends. Among ophthalmopathy patients, the Clinical Activity Score reached at least 3, the NOSPECS grade reached at least 4, and duration remained under 3 months. PBMCs were sourced from more than 9 ml fresh peripheral blood. The data derive from a study of T cells in Graves' hyperthyroidism and ophthalmopathy. General observations from the study: Ophthalmopathy was distinguished from stable hyperthyroidism by 13 V-J signatures.

Researchers took RNA transcripts and amplified the TCR beta CDR3 regions from them. During a first-round RT-PCR of the TCR CDR3, the HTBI primer set was used. TCRdb fed the multiplex PCR reads into MiXCR, producing one record per CDR3 protein. This repertoire shows more than 450,000 distinct CDR3 sequences, about 20% found once; its top ten account for around 50%. The receptor was derived from a man between 40 and 49 years old with Graves' ophthalmopathy. The V gene is TRBV7-9, the J gene TRBJ1-3, with D possibly being TRBD1 (6 bases). Sequencing was done on a sample of blood. CDR3 nucleotides: TGTGCCAGCAGGCAGACAGGCCCTGGAAACACCATATATTTT. Its translation: CASRQTGPGNTIYF.